The 21 T cell receptor beta chains in this list originate from one sample, sequenced in a study of identical twins (dated by TCRdb to the mid-2010s). The library was produced with 5' RACE. Reads for this sample came from an Illumina HiSeq 2000. TCRdb reprocessed the public reads (quality trimming at Q25 with fastp, clone calling with MiXCR) and kept in-frame beta chains. Identical CDR3 protein sequences are pooled into one entry, listed with their most common genes and DNA. The sample contains under 350,000 distinct CDR3 sequences, roughly 10% of them found a single time. Jointly, the top ten make up 6% to 8.5% of the sample. This sample also belongs to another study, concerning yellow fever vaccine responses in identical twins.

The sample taken for sequencing was CD8+ T cells sorted from blood. These TCRs come from a woman aged 18-35 years in good health.

The chain couples TRBV20-1 to TRBJ1-5; TRBD1 might be the D (5 bases). The CDR3 runs to 14 residues. V lost 5 bases and J lost 6, with 17 bases in between. CDR1 and CDR2 from the germline V gene are DFQATT and SNEGSKA (reference sequence). The CDR3 bases are TGCAGTGCTTCGGGGACGCTAGAAAGTCAGCCCCAGCATTTT. Residues: CSASGTLESQPQHF.

This clonotype was counted at least ten times. The chain carries TRBV11-3 and TRBJ2-7, with D possibly matching TRBD2 (5 bases). V was cut by 0 bases and J by 12 bases, with 12 bases left in between. In germline, CDR1 is SGHNT, CDR2 YENEEA. The CDR3 consists of 12 residues. The DNA of the CDR3 is TGTGCCAGCAGCTTAGATCTTGGAGAGGGGTACTTC. This translates into CASSLDLGEGYF.

This clonotype was seen many times. This chain joins TRBV7-2 and TRBJ2-1; 12 nucleotides line up with TRBD2. The CDR3 is 17 residues long. Trimming at V came to 5 bases and at J to 3 bases, leaving 8 bases not matched to a gene. CDR1 SGHTA and CDR2 FQGNSA come from the germline V gene. This CDR3 is CASSAQLAGGLYNEQFF. DNA of the CDR3: TGTGCCAGCAGCGCCCAACTAGCGGGGGGACTCTACAATGAGCAGTTCTTC.

Ten or more counts support this clonotype. The chain has TRBV4-3 and TRBJ2-3, with TRBD2 matching 7 bases. This CDR3 is built from 15 residues. Germline CDR1 and CDR2: LGHNA and YSLEER. Trimming took 0 bases from V and 2 from J; bases not matched to a gene: 2. Here the CDR3 DNA reads TGCGCCAGCAGCCAAGATCTAGCGGCCACAGATACGCAGTATTTT. Translating gives CASSQDLAATDTQYF.

This clonotype has a count of ten or more. The chain recombines TRBV7-8 with TRBJ1-2, with TRBD1 as a possible D gene (5 bases). V shed 6 bases and J shed 2 bases, with 10 bases lying between them. This CDR3 has 13 residues. Germline CDR1 and CDR2: SGHVS and FQNEAQ. CDR3 nucleotide sequence: TGTGCCAGCAGTCAAGGGGTCAACTATGGCTACACCTTC. It codes for CASSQGVNYGYTF.

This clonotype occurred many times. This chain connects TRBV10-3 to TRBJ2-7; possibly TRBD2 for D (5 bases). Trimming took off 2 bases at V and 0 bases at J, with 8 bases between the two ends. The CDR3 covers 14 residues. Germline V CDR1 and CDR2: ENHRY, SYGVKD. The CDR3 region is CAISERGSSYEQYF. As DNA, the CDR3 is TGTGCCATCAGTGAGCGAGGGTCCTCCTACGAGCAGTACTTC.

This clonotype was detected ten times or more. V is TRBV27 and J is TRBJ2-1; possibly TRBD1 or TRBD2 for D (6 bases each). CDR1 is MNHEY, CDR2 SMNVEV, per germline (reference sequence). The CDR3 loop spans 15 amino acids. Trimming removed 0 bases at V and 5 bases at J, with 11 bases between. The CDR3 protein is CASSLSGGRHNEQFF. The CDR3, as DNA: TGTGCCAGCAGTTTATCTGGGGGGCGACACAATGAGCAGTTCTTC.

V gene TRBV27 combines with J gene TRBJ1-6; the D is unclear. This CDR3 is 13 amino acids long. Germline-derived CDR1 and CDR2 are MNHEY and SMNVEV (reference sequence). V lost 0 bases to trimming and J lost 7 bases, with 4 bases between them. For the CDR3, the DNA is TGTGCCAGCAGTTTATCGAGCAATTCACCCCTCCACTTT. Protein sequence: CASSLSSNSPLHF.

This clonotype was seen at least ten times. V usage is TRBV12-3 or TRBV12-4 and J usage is TRBJ2-3; 7 nucleotides align to TRBD1. This CDR3 is 14 amino acids long. V was clipped by 3 bases and J by 3 bases; unmatched bases: 3. The CDR3 protein is CASSFGDRTDTQYF. The DNA for the CDR3 is TGTGCCAGCAGTTTCGGGGACAGAACAGATACGCAGTATTTT.

The J gene is TRBJ2-1, the V gene TRBV29-1, with D perhaps matching TRBD1 (5 bases). The CDR3 spans 14 residues. V lost 0 bases and J 2 bases, leaving 8 bases between the germline ends. Germline loops: CDR1 SQVTM, CDR2 ANQGSEA. DNA for the CDR3: TGCAGCGTTGAAGACGACAGAGCCTACAATGAGCAGTTCTTC. Amino acid sequence: CSVEDDRAYNEQFF.

CDR3 nucleotide sequence: TGTGCCAGCAGTGAATCGGTCAGCGGAGCCATCACAGATACGCAGTATTTT. It yields the protein CASSESVSGAITDTQYF. V and J are TRBV6-1 and TRBJ2-3; a possible D gene is TRBD2 (5 bases). The CDR3 contains 17 residues. Germline V CDR1 and CDR2: MNHNS, SASEGT. V lost 2 bases, J lost 2 bases, and 17 bases lay in between.

In this sample, this clonotype turned up many times. The rearrangement links TRBV7-2 to TRBJ2-1; D possibly matches TRBD1 or TRBD2 (6 bases each). In germline, CDR1 is SGHTA, CDR2 FQGNSA. The CDR3 is 12 amino acids. V shed 5 bases and J shed 10 bases, with 12 bases lying between them. CDR3: CASSQGTPEQFF. In DNA form, the CDR3 reads TGTGCCAGCAGCCAGGGGACTCCCGAGCAGTTCTTC.

This clonotype was detected only a few times. The chain links TRBV28 to TRBJ1-1; D is uncertain. The CDR3 has 16 residues. Per the germline V gene, CDR1 is MDHEN and CDR2 is SYDVKM. The ends were cut back, 6 bases at V and 0 bases at J, with 17 bases in the middle. CDR3 region: CASSPDEGLMNTEAFF. CDR3 nucleotide sequence: TGTGCCAGCAGCCCCGATGAAGGGCTTATGAACACTGAAGCTTTCTTT.

V and J are TRBV19 and TRBJ2-7, with TRBD1 as a possible D gene (6 bases). The germline V gene has CDR1 LNHDA and CDR2 SQIVND (reference sequence). The V end was cut by 3 bases, the J end by 4 bases, with 16 bases between. The CDR3 sequence is 15 residues long. The CDR3 spells CASSILGGGQYEQYF. CDR3 nucleotide sequence: TGTGCCAGTAGTATTCTGGGTGGAGGACAGTACGAGCAGTACTTC.

This clonotype has just a few counts. The chain employs TRBV6-1 and TRBJ2-2, with 7 positions matching TRBD1. CDR3 length: 14 amino acids. The V gene end was trimmed by 7 bases and the J gene end by 4 bases; junction bases not matched to a gene: 6. In germline, CDR1 is MNHNS, CDR2 SASEGT. The CDR3, as DNA: TGTGCCAGCAATGACAGGGTCGGCACCGGGGAGCTGTTTTTT. Translating it yields CASNDRVGTGELFF.

This clonotype showed up just a few times. CDR3 DNA: TGTGCCAGCAGCTTAGCCGACGGGACAGGGGGTTCCGAGCAGTACTTC. This encodes CASSLADGTGGSEQYF. The chain recombines TRBV7-9 with TRBJ2-7; 11 bases match TRBD1. With 0 bases clipped from V and 6 bases from J, the junction kept 7 bases outside the gene matches. Germline CDR1 SEHNR, CDR2 FQNEAQ (reference sequence). The CDR3 is 16 amino acids.

Here the CDR3 reads CSVEVISGNTIYF. CDR3 nucleotides: TGCAGCGTTGAAGTGATCTCTGGAAACACCATATATTTT. The rearrangement joins TRBV29-1 to TRBJ1-3; no clear D. The CDR3 loop spans 13 amino acids. CDR1 and CDR2 from the germline V gene are SQVTM and ANQGSEA. Trimming removed 1 base at V and 0 bases at J, with 4 bases between.

The chain uses TRBV24-1 and TRBJ2-3, with D tentatively TRBD1 or TRBD2 (5 bases each). Germline loops: CDR1 KGHDR, CDR2 SFDVKD. V lost 1 base, J lost 0 bases, and 13 bases lay in between. The CDR3 contains 17 residues. CDR3 coding DNA: TGTGCCACCAGTGATTTCCTGAGGGGATCAAGCACAGATACGCAGTATTTT. Its translation: CATSDFLRGSSTDTQYF.

In its sample, this clonotype was seen a few times. The chain uses TRBV5-6 and TRBJ2-1, with TRBD1 as a possible D gene (5 bases). Germline lookup yields CDR1 SGHDT and CDR2 YYEEEE. The CDR3 has 15 amino acids. V lost 2 bases, J lost 0 bases, and 9 bases lay in between. CDR3 bases: TGTGCCAGCAGCTTCAGACAGAACTCCTACAATGAGCAGTTCTTC. It codes for CASSFRQNSYNEQFF.

This clonotype was seen a handful of times. The chain has TRBV10-3 and TRBJ2-5; 8 positions match TRBD1. With 2 bases clipped from V and 5 bases from J, the junction kept 7 bases outside the gene matches. This CDR3 spans 15 amino acids. Germline assignment: CDR1 ENHRY and CDR2 SYGVKD. In DNA form, the CDR3 reads TGTGCCATCAGTGAGCAGGGGGCGTGGGTGGAGACCCAGTACTTC. The encoded protein is CAISEQGAWVETQYF.

This clonotype was recorded a few times. J is TRBJ2-7 and V is TRBV6-1; 9 bases align to TRBD1. CDR3 length: 15 amino acids. The V gene's germline CDR1 is MNHNS and CDR2 SASEGT. J gave up 0 bases and V 6 bases, and 6 bases lay outside the gene matches. The CDR3 DNA reads TGTGCCAGCAGCCGGGACAGGGAAAACTCCTACGAGCAGTACTTC. This sequence encodes CASSRDRENSYEQYF.